This T cell receptor (beta chain) was obtained from a study of PD-1 blockade in classical Hodgkin lymphoma. Study results and caveats: Before treatment, TCR diversity in newly diagnosed patients was reportedly lower than in healthy donors. Baseline diversity in complete responders resembled that of newly diagnosed patients.

Data came from immunoSEQ multiplex PCR; TCRdb stores just in-frame clones and leaves some out. Among 50,000 or so clones listed, approximately 90% were seen once. In the case of this clone: Antigen unknown.

All patients relapsed after autologous stem cell transplantation, and brentuximab vedotin exposure varied. This clonotype was sampled from a human donor with classical Hodgkin lymphoma. Sequencing used peripheral blood mononuclear cells (PBMCs), obtained before the second cycle of nivolumab.

CDR3 in amino acids: CASSFKRGGTDTQYF. CDR3 nucleotide sequence: TGTGCCAGCAGTTTTAAGCGGGGAGGCACAGATACGCAGTATTTT. The J gene is TRBJ2-3, the V gene TRBV28; 7 positions agree with TRBD2. Germline V gives CDR1 MDHEN, CDR2 SYDVKM. The CDR3 is 15 amino acids. Trimming removed 3 bases from V and 1 base from J; junction bases left unmatched: 4.